This T cell receptor (beta chain) was retrieved from a study of T cells in narcolepsy. On the study more broadly: Healthy controls were enrolled alongside patients with narcolepsy type 1 or type 2. Points from the study as a whole: Autoreactive clone sequences were missing from some blood memory CD4+ repertoires. Same-patient CSF and blood CD4+ T cell clonotypes included HCRT-specific and TRIB2-specific autoreactive ones. Healthy controls reportedly lacked the autoreactive clonotypes serially found in patients' blood.

Only in-frame clones appear in the TCRdb table, and some are missing; sequencing was by immunoSEQ multiplex PCR. Found here are 21,000 or so clones, approximately 90% of them singletons; the top ten hold 0.9% to 1.2%. Trimming cost V 7 bases and J 0 bases, with 16 bases left between them. Germline lookup yields CDR1 MGHRA and CDR2 YSYEKL. The CDR3 has 16 residues. Regarding this clone: The antigen is undetermined.

The sequenced sample consisted of CD45RA- memory CD4+ T cells from PBMCs. The V call is TRBV4-1, the J call TRBJ1-3, with TRBD1 as a possible D gene (5 bases). The receptor comes from a human donor with narcolepsy. The DNA of the CDR3 is TGCGCCAGCACCGACGGGGCGGGACTCTCTGGAAACACCATATATTTT. It encodes CASTDGAGLSGNTIYF.